The TCR beta chain described here comes from a study of regulatory T cells in long-lasting Graves disease. CDR3 regions were amplified by Arm-PCR using iRepertoire HTBI primers to build TCR beta libraries. MiXCR, run by TCRdb on the multiplex PCR reads, gives a single entry per CDR3 protein. This sample yields about 400,000 distinct CDR3 sequences, of which more than 20% are seen a single time; around 20% belongs to the top ten. Details on this clonotype: The antigen is not known.

Per the germline V gene, CDR1 is LNHNV and CDR2 is YYDKDF (reference sequence). The CDR3 runs to 16 residues. V lost 1 base, J lost 0 bases, and 12 bases lay in between. General study results and limits: Whereas about 870 public clonotypes were shared by new patients, persistent patients shared more, at a few thousand.

The time point was: persistent/refractory GD, antithyroid drugs over 5 years with positive TRAb. The TCR library was made from RNA extracted from PBMCs. The receptor was derived from a female donor with Graves disease. This specimen was peripheral blood mononuclear cells (PBMCs), taken when the disease was refractory, from a patient treated with antithyroid drugs. The chain employs TRBV15 and TRBJ1-2; D is unresolved. The CDR3 DNA reads as TGTGCCACCAGCAGAGGGAACAAATACACTAACTATGGCTACACCTTC. This translates into CATSRGNKYTNYGYTF.